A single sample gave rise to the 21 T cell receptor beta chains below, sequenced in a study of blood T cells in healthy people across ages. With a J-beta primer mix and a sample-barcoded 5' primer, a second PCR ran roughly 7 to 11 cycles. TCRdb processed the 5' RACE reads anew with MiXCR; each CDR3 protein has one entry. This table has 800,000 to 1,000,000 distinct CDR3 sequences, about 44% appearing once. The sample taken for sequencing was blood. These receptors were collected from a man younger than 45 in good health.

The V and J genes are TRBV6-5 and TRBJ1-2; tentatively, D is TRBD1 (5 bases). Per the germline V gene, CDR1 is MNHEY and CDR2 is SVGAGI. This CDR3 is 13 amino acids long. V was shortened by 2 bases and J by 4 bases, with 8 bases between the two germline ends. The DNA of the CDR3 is TGTGCCAGCAGTTACGACAGCCTCTATGGCTACACCTTC. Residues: CASSYDSLYGYTF.

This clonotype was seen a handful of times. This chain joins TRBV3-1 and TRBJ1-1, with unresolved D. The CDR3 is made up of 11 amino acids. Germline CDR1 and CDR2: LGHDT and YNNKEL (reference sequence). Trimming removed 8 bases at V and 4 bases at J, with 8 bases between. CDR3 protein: CASGRFTEAFF. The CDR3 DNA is TGTGCCAGCGGGCGGTTCACTGAAGCTTTCTTT.

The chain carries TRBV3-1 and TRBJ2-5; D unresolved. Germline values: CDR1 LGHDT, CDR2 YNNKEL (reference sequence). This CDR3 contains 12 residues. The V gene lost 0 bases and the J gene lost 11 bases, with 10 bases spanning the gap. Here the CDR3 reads CASSQDSVVQYF. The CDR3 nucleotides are TGTGCCAGCAGCCAAGATTCCGTGGTGCAGTACTTC.

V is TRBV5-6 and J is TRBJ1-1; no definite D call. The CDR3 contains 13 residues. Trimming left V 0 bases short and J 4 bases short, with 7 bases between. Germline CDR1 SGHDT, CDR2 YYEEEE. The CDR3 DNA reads TGTGCCAGCAGCTTGGCGGTGGGCACTGAAGCTTTCTTT. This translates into CASSLAVGTEAFF.

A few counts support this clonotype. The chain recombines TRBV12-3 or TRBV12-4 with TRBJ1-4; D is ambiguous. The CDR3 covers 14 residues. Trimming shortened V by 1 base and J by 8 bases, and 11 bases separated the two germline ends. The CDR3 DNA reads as TGTGCCAGCAGTTTAGTCAGAGATAACGAAAAACTGTTTTTT. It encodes CASSLVRDNEKLFF.

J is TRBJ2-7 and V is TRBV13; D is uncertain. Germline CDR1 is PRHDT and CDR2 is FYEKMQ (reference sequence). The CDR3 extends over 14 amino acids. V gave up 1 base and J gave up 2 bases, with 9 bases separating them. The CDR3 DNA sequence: TGTGCCAGCAGCTTAGTGAGGCAGGCCTACGAGCAGTACTTC. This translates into CASSLVRQAYEQYF.

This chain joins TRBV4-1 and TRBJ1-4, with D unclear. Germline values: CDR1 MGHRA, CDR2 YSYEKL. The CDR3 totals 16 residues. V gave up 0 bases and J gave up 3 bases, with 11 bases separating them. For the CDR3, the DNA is TGCGCCAGCAGCCAAGATCAGCCTCCGGCTAATGAAAAACTGTTTTTT. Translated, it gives CASSQDQPPANEKLFF.

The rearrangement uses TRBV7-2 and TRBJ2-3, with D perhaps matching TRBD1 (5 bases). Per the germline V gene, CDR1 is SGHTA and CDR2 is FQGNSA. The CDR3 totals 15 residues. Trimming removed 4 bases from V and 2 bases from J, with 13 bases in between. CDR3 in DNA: TGTGCCAGCAGCTCCCTGAAGGGGTTCACAGATACGCAGTATTTT. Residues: CASSSLKGFTDTQYF.

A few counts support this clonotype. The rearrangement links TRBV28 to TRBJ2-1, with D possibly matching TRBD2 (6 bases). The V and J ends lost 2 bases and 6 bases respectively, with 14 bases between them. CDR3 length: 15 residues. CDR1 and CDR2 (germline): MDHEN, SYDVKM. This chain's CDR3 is CASSLGGIGSNEQFF. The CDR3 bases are TGTGCCAGCAGTTTAGGAGGGATAGGGAGCAATGAGCAGTTCTTC.

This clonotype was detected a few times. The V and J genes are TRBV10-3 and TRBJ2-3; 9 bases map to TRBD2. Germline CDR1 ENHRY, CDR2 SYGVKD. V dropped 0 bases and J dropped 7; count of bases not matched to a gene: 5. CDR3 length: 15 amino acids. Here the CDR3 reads CAISESVAGAYTQYF. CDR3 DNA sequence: TGTGCCATCAGTGAGTCGGTAGCGGGGGCCTATACGCAGTATTTT.

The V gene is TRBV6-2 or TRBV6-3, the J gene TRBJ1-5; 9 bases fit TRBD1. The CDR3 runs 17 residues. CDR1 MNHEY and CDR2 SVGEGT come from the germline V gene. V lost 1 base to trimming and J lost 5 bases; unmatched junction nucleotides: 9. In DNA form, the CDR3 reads TGTGCCAGCAGTTACTATGGGACAGGGACTTACTATCAGCCCCAGCATTTT. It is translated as CASSYYGTGTYYQPQHF.

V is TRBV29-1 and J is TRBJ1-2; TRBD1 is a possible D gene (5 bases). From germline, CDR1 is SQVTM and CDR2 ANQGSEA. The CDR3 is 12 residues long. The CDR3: CTSWAGDYGYTF. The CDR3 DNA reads TGCACCTCCTGGGCGGGGGACTATGGCTACACCTTC.

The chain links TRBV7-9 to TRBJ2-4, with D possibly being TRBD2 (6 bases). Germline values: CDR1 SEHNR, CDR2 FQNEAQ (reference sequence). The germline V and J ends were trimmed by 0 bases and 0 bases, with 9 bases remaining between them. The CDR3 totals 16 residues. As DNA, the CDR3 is TGTGCCAGCAGCTTAGCGCGTAGCGGAGCCAAAAACATTCAGTACTTC. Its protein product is CASSLARSGAKNIQYF. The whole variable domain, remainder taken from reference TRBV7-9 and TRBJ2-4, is DTGVSQNPRHKITKRGQNVTFRCDPISEHNRLYWYRQTLGQGPEFLTYFQNEAQLEKSRLLSDRFSAERPKGSFSTLEIQRTEQGDSAMYLCASSLARSGAKNIQYFGAGTRLSVL.

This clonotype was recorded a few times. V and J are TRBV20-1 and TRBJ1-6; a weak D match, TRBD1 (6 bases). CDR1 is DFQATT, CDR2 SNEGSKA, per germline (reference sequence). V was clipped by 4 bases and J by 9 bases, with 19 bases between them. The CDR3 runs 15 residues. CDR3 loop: CSATASRGFISPLHF. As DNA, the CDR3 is TGCAGTGCTACTGCGTCCAGGGGTTTTATTTCACCCCTCCACTTT.

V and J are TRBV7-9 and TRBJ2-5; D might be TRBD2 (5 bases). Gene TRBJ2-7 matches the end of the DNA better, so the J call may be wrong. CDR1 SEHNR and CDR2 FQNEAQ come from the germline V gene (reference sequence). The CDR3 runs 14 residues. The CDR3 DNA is TGTGCCAGCAGCGCGGGTCCCCGGGGCTACGAGCAGTACTTC. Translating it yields CASSAGPRGYEQYF.

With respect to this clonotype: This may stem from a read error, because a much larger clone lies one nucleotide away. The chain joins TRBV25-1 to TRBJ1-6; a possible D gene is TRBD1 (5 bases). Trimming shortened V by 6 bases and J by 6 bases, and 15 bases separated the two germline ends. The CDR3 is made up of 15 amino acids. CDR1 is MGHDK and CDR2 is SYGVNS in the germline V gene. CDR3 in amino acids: CASRSAGGVNSPLHF. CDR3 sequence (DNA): TGTGCCAGCAGATCTGCTGGGGGGGTTAATTCACCCCTCCACTTT.

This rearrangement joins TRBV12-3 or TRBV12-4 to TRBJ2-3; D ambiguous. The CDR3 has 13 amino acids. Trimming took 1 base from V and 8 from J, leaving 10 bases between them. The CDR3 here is CASSLEPWATQYF. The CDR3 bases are TGTGCCAGCAGTTTAGAGCCTTGGGCTACGCAGTATTTT.

The CDR3 coding sequence is TGTGCCACCGGGACAGCGAACTTCCTGGGCACTGAAGCTTTCTTT. Translating gives CATGTANFLGTEAFF. This chain uses TRBV6-2 or TRBV6-3 with TRBJ1-1; TRBD1 aligns across 7 bases. In germline, CDR1 is MNHEY, CDR2 SVGEGT. J gave up 4 bases and V 10 bases, and 15 bases lay outside the gene matches. The CDR3 runs to 15 residues.

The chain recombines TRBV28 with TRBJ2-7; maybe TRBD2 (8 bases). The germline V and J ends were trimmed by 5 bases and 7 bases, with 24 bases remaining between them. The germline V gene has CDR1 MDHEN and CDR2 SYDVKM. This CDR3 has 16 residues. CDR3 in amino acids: CASSRGGTELSREQYF. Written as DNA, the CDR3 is TGTGCCAGCAGTCGGGGGGGGACAGAACTGTCTCGGGAGCAGTACTTC.

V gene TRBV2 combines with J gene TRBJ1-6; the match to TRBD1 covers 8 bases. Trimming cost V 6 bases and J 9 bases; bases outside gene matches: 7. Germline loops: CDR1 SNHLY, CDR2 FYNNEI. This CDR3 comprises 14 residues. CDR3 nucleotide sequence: TGTGCCAGCAGCATGACAGGGGAAAGTTCACCCCTCCACTTT. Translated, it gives CASSMTGESSPLHF.

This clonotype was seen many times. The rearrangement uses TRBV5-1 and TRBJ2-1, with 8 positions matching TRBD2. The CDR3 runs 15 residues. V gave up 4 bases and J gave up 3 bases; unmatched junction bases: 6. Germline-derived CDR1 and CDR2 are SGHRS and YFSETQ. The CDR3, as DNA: TGCGCCAGCAGCAGCGGACTAGCAGTCTACAATGAGCAGTTCTTC. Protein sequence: CASSSGLAVYNEQFF.